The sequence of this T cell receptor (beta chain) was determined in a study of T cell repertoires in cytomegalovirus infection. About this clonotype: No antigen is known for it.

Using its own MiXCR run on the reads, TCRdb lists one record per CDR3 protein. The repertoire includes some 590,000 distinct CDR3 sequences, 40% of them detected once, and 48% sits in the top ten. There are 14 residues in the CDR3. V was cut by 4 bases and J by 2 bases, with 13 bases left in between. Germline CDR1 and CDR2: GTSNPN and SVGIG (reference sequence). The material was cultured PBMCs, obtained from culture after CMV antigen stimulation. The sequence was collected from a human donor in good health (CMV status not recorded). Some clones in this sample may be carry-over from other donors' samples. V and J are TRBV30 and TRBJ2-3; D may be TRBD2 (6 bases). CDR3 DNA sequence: TGTGCCTGGACCGTGAGGACTACCACAGATACGCAGTATTTT. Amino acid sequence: CAWTVRTTTDTQYF.